Listed below are T cell receptor beta chains from one sample, sequenced in a study of shared T cell receptors in the human thymus. Generated by immunoSEQ multiplex PCR, the TCRdb table keeps only in-frame clones and is missing some. The table lists roughly 700,000 clones, 85% to 90% of them singletons. These data were likewise used in another study, on human thymus T cells.

Sequenced: thymocytes. Receptors were obtained from a boy in the first two years of life with a congenital heart defect. Each CDR3 is given without its conserved first and last residue. Fields, in order: J gene, V gene, CDR3 protein.

TRBJ2-6	TRBV6-5	ASSYGGAGANVLT
TRBJ2-2	TRBV19	ASRRDRGYGELF
TRBJ1-5	TRBV28	ASSLEGQGTNQPQH
TRBJ2-7	TRBV27	TSRHRDRGYEQY
TRBJ1-2	TRBV11-3	ASAMYGQGAVGYT
TRBJ2-5	TRBV2	ASSPGLAGGQETQY
TRBJ2-1	TRBV9	ASSPRDRAYNEQF
TRBJ1-2	TRBV10-3	AISEPGGGPGGYT
TRBJ2-7	TRBV6-5	ASSYRGAYEQY
TRBJ1-1	TRBV27	ASSLTRGLTTEAF
TRBJ2-7	TRBV29-1	SVEKRKDYEQY
TRBJ2-1	TRBV10-3	AMSPLRDTGLAGGSYNEQF
TRBJ2-5	TRBV2	ASSEEGLVGGPQETQY
TRBJ2-1	TRBV4-1	ASSQYGTGMYNEQF
TRBJ2-2	TRBV4-1	ASQGTGELF
TRBJ2-2	TRBV10-1	ASSDHRNTGELF
TRBJ2-1	TRBV7-9	ASSFRGSDEQF
TRBJ2-2	TRBV2	ASSPFRLPTSGRNGELF
TRBJ2-7	TRBV6-1	ASRLTSGRVDEQY
TRBJ2-2	TRBV20-1	SAPQGGELF
TRBJ1-1	TRBV4-1	ASSQRVQGAGAEAF
TRBJ2-1	TRBV6-5	ASSYSGGGGYEQF
TRBJ2-1	TRBV7-8	ASSLTSGRSGEQF
TRBJ2-1	TRBV25-1	ASRKGTSGRVSDNEQF
TRBJ2-3	TRBV27	AGGLAGKWDTQY
TRBJ2-1	TRBV4-1	ASSQDVGTSSGYNEQF